Presented here are 19 T cell receptor beta chains from one specimen sequenced in a study of graft-versus-host responses after intestinal transplantation (dated by TCRdb to about 2021). Preparation of the library involved the immunoSEQ multiplex PCR assay. Imported from immuneACCESS, the table was reduced by TCRdb to in-frame sequences with V and J called. These copies leave out some clones; in studies compared against another copy, an unresolved V gene accounts for under half, and the cause of the remainder is not known. In this sample the table shows tens of thousands of clones, 83% of which occur a single time. The ten most abundant clones make up roughly 3.4% of the sample. Here the sequenced sample was PBMCs, taken less than 1,400 days after transplant. The origin of the receptors is a human patient who received an intestinal transplant, so some T cells may come from the graft donor.

The chain recombines TRBV5-1 with TRBJ2-7, with D hard to call. Germline CDR1 reads SGHRS; CDR2 reads YFSETQ. This CDR3 has 12 amino acids. Trimming stripped 4 bases from V and 1 base from J, with 6 bases between. This CDR3 is CASSPPSYEQYF. The CDR3, as DNA: TGCGCCAGCAGCCCCCCGTCCTACGAGCAGTACTTC. Variable domain in full (rest from reference TRBV5-1 and TRBJ2-7): KAGVTQTPRYLIKTRGQQVTLSCSPISGHRSVSWYQQTPGQGLQFLFEYFSETQRNKGNFPGRFSGRQFSNSRSEMNVSTLELGDSALYLCASSPPSYEQYFGPGTRLTVT.

V usage is TRBV5-1 and J usage is TRBJ2-5, with 11 positions matching TRBD1. Near its end, the DNA agrees better with TRBJ2-7, so the J call may be wrong. Per the germline V gene, CDR1 is SGHRS and CDR2 is YFSETQ. The CDR3 runs to 14 residues. CDR3 bases: TGCGCCAGCAGCCCGGGACAGGGGGTCTACGAGCAGTACTTC. It encodes CASSPGQGVYEQYF.

The genes are TRBV5-1 and TRBJ1-2, with 7 bases lining up with TRBD1. V lost 5 bases and J lost 4; bases outside the gene matches: 5. Germline V gives CDR1 SGHRS, CDR2 YFSETQ. This CDR3 has 13 residues. CDR3 sequence: CASSRDSGYGYTF. In DNA, the CDR3 is TGCGCCAGCAGTAGGGACAGCGGCTATGGCTACACCTTC.

V gene TRBV5-8 combines with J gene TRBJ2-3; weak D call: TRBD1 (5 bases). Germline-derived CDR1 and CDR2 are SGHTS and YDEGEE. The V end lost 2 bases, the J end lost 0 bases, and 16 bases lay between the germline ends. The CDR3 is 17 residues long. The CDR3 reads CASSFVSTGPSTDTQYF. The CDR3, as DNA: TGTGCCAGCAGCTTCGTCTCTACAGGCCCAAGCACAGATACGCAGTATTTT. Using reference TRBV5-8 and TRBJ2-3 for the parts outside the CDR3, the full variable domain is EAGVTQSPTHLIKTRGQQATLRCSPISGHTSVYWYQQALGLGLQFLLWYDEGEERNRGNFPPRFSGRQFPNYSSELNVNALELEDSALYLCASSFVSTGPSTDTQYFGPGTRLTVL.

The rearrangement joins TRBV5-1 to TRBJ2-5; no firm D call. This CDR3 has 16 residues. CDR1 and CDR2 from the germline V gene are SGHRS and YFSETQ. Between the trimmed V and J ends, which lost 0 bases and 0 bases, there was a span of 12 bases. The CDR3 sequence is CASSLVVGGYQETQYF. The CDR3 DNA reads TGCGCCAGCAGCTTGGTTGTCGGCGGATACCAAGAGACCCAGTACTTC.

This chain uses TRBV19 with TRBJ2-5; possible D gene TRBD1, 5 bases. The J call may be faulty, since TRBJ2-7 better matches the DNA end. The germline V gene has CDR1 LNHDA and CDR2 SQIVND (reference sequence). The CDR3 sequence is 14 residues long. The CDR3 region has the DNA TGTGCCAGTAGTATAACAGGTGGGTCCTACGAGCAGTACTTC. Translated: CASSITGGSYEQYF.

The CDR3: CASGQGPLVSPLHF. As DNA, the CDR3 is TGTGCCAGCGGACAGGGGCCTCTAGTTTCACCCCTCCACTTT. The chain uses TRBV27 and TRBJ1-6, with 9 nucleotides matching TRBD1. Germline values: CDR1 MNHEY, CDR2 SMNVEV (reference sequence). The CDR3 covers 14 residues. The J segment lost 9 bases and the V segment lost 8 bases, leaving 8 bases of the junction unmatched.

The chain links TRBV15 to TRBJ1-5, with TRBD1 matching over 10 bases. Losses at the gene ends were 3 bases for V and 7 bases for J; bases not matched to a gene: 3. This CDR3 is built from 14 residues. Germline values: CDR1 LNHNV, CDR2 YYDKDF (reference sequence). The CDR3: CATSRDRGGQPQHF. The CDR3 region has the DNA TGTGCCACCAGCAGGGACAGGGGGGGGCAGCCCCAGCATTTT.

The CDR3 DNA follows: TGTGCCAGCAGCGTAGTGGGTGGTGGCGGCACAGATACGCAGTATTTT. Protein sequence: CASSVVGGGGTDTQYF. V usage is TRBV9 and J usage is TRBJ2-3; D is ambiguous. The CDR3 spans 16 residues. Germline CDR1 and CDR2: SGDLS and YYNGEE. V was shortened by 0 bases and J by 1 base, with 12 bases between the two germline ends.

The chain uses TRBV18 and TRBJ2-3, with TRBD2 identical over 9 bases. V lost 2 bases to trimming and J lost 1 base; unmatched junction nucleotides: 4. This CDR3 has 16 amino acids. In germline, CDR1 is KGHSH, CDR2 LQKENI. CDR3 amino acids: CASSPSWTSGTDTQYF. The CDR3 DNA reads as TGTGCCAGCTCACCATCCTGGACTAGCGGCACAGATACGCAGTATTTT. The full variable domain, in which reference TRBV18 and TRBJ2-3 provide the parts outside the CDR3, is NAGVMQNPRHLVRRRGQEARLRCSPMKGHSHVYWYRQLPEEGLKFMVYLQKENIIDESGMPKERFSAEFPKEGPSILRIQQVVRGDSAAYFCASSPSWTSGTDTQYFGPGTRLTVL.

The rearrangement uses TRBV27 and TRBJ2-1; maybe TRBD1 (5 bases). CDR1 MNHEY and CDR2 SMNVEV come from the germline V gene (reference sequence). The CDR3 extends over 15 amino acids. Trimming removed 0 bases at V and 12 bases at J, with 18 bases between. The CDR3 protein is CASSLSKAGRPGQFF. In DNA form, the CDR3 reads TGTGCCAGCAGTTTATCGAAAGCAGGGCGGCCCGGGCAGTTCTTC.

The rearrangement joins TRBV5-4 to TRBJ2-7; the D is unclear. Germline V CDR1 and CDR2: SGHNT, YYREEE (reference sequence). The CDR3 consists of 14 residues. V was cut by 4 bases and J by 7 bases, with 18 bases left in between. The CDR3 sequence: CASSLNPKTGEQYF. In nucleotides, the CDR3 is TGTGCCAGCAGCCTCAACCCCAAGACCGGGGAGCAGTACTTC.

V and J are TRBV28 and TRBJ2-7; D gene unclear. Per germline, CDR1 MDHEN and CDR2 SYDVKM. Trimming cost V 1 base and J 7 bases, with 17 bases left between them. The CDR3 has 15 residues. The CDR3 here is CASSLSARSLGEQYF. Here the CDR3 DNA reads TGTGCCAGCAGTTTATCCGCACGTTCCCTGGGAGAGCAGTACTTC.

This chain links TRBV29-1 with TRBJ1-2, with unresolved D. Trimming took 1 base from V and 0 from J, leaving 18 bases between them. The CDR3 is 17 residues long. CDR1 is SQVTM, CDR2 ANQGSEA, per germline. CDR3 DNA: TGCAGCGTTGAAGGTTCGGAGGAGCATTCCTCTAACTATGGCTACACCTTC. Translated, it gives CSVEGSEEHSSNYGYTF.

Points on this clone: The sample contains more than one DNA sequence encoding this CDR3. This chain connects TRBV28 to TRBJ2-7; possibly TRBD2 for D (6 bases). V lost 5 bases to trimming and J lost 0 bases, with 17 bases between them. There are 16 residues in the CDR3. The germline V gene has CDR1 MDHEN and CDR2 SYDVKM. The CDR3 DNA is TGTGCCAGCAGTCGCCGTACGACTAGAATCTCCTACGAGCAGTACTTC. Its translation: CASSRRTTRISYEQYF.

This clone was picked up a small number of times. The genes are TRBV5-1 and TRBJ1-5; the D gene is possibly TRBD1 (5 bases). The V end lost 4 bases, the J end lost 6 bases, and 17 bases lay between the germline ends. The germline V gene encodes CDR1 SGHRS and CDR2 YFSETQ. This CDR3 has 15 residues. The CDR3 loop is CASSPSGESGQPQHF. DNA of the CDR3: TGCGCCAGCAGCCCCTCGGGGGAAAGCGGTCAGCCCCAGCATTTT.

The chain employs TRBV5-1 and TRBJ2-3; 8 bases are a match to TRBD1. This CDR3 region has 15 residues. Germline V gene lookup returns CDR1 SGHRS and CDR2 YFSETQ. The V and J ends lost 3 bases and 1 base, in that order; junction bases with no gene match: 4. CDR3 loop: CASSSDRGGTDTQYF. The CDR3 coding sequence is TGCGCCAGCAGCTCCGACAGGGGAGGCACAGATACGCAGTATTTT.

This chain links TRBV7-9 with TRBJ2-2; no clear D. V gave up 5 bases and J gave up 5 bases, with 9 bases separating them. The CDR3 has 13 amino acids. Germline V gene lookup returns CDR1 SEHNR and CDR2 FQNEAQ (reference sequence). The CDR3, as DNA: TGTGCCAGCAGCCCCTTGCCGACCGGGGAGCTGTTTTTT. Translated, it gives CASSPLPTGELFF. The full variable domain, in which reference TRBV7-9 and TRBJ2-2 provide the parts outside the CDR3, is DTGVSQNPRHKITKRGQNVTFRCDPISEHNRLYWYRQTLGQGPEFLTYFQNEAQLEKSRLLSDRFSAERPKGSFSTLEIQRTEQGDSAMYLCASSPLPTGELFFGEGSRLTVL.

The chain is built from TRBV7-2 and TRBJ1-2; D not certain. The CDR3 totals 13 residues. Trimming removed 2 bases at V and 5 bases at J, with 9 bases between. Germline V gives CDR1 SGHTA, CDR2 FQGNSA. The CDR3 DNA follows: TGTGCCAGCAGCTTATTCCGGAAATATGGCTACACCTTC. It is translated as CASSLFRKYGYTF.